Included here is one TCR beta chain sequence, with context. The CDR3 length is 13 residues. Trimming removed 5 bases from V and 0 bases from J; junction bases left unmatched: 2. The germline CDR1 and CDR2 sequences are SQVTM and ANQGSEA. This table comes from immunoSEQ multiplex PCR, and its TCRdb copy is limited to in-frame clones, with some not included. Of almost 350,000 clones in the sample, almost 90% are singletons; the top ten hold under 1.2%. This sample is drawn from a study of blood T cell repertoires in COVID-19. It was within 2 weeks before study entry that exposed participants met a COVID-19 case.

The sequencing sample was made of PBMCs or T cells enriched from blood (not recorded which). This TCR was sampled from a young woman who had been exposed to COVID-19. The chain is built from TRBV29-1 and TRBJ2-7, with 9 bases aligning to TRBD2. The CDR3 region is CSVFSGSSYEQYF. DNA of the CDR3: TGCAGCGTTTTTAGCGGGAGCTCCTACGAGCAGTACTTC.